This T cell receptor beta chain was profiled in a study of graft-versus-host responses after intestinal transplantation. Data came from immunoSEQ multiplex PCR; TCRdb stores just in-frame clones and leaves some out. The table shows some 66,000 clones, with around 90% occurring only once. Trimming left V 0 bases short and J 2 bases short, with 22 bases between. Looked up from germline, CDR1 is LGHNA and CDR2 is YNFKEQ. The CDR3 length is 19 residues. Graft samples were processed, releasing intraepithelial and lamina propria lymphocytes. This chain connects TRBV4-2 to TRBJ1-2, with D perhaps matching TRBD1 (5 bases). This clonotype originated in a human patient who received an intestinal transplant, so some T cells may come from the graft donor. This material consisted of ileum tissue, taken 357 days after transplant. The DNA of the CDR3 is TGTGCCAGCAGCCAAGAGACCTATTCGGCCGAACAGGTCAACTATGGCTACACCTTC. Amino acids: CASSQETYSAEQVNYGYTF.